This T cell receptor beta chain was documented in a study of T cell repertoires in cytomegalovirus infection. Study as a whole: Matching HLA type and CMV infection were both indicated by public TCR beta signatures. Study outcomes and limitations: What dominated the ex vivo response were HLA-C-restricted CMV-specific TCR beta clonotypes.

CDR3 length equals 15 residues. Trimming stripped 0 bases from V and 2 bases from J, with 8 bases between. Germline V gene lookup returns CDR1 SGHTA and CDR2 FQGNSA. TCRdb reanalysed the reads using MiXCR and keeps one entry per CDR3 protein. The sample shows 150,000 to 200,000 distinct CDR3 sequences, 28% of them seen only once. This clonotype was counted ten times or more. Its antigen is unknown. The sample was PBMCs. This TCR was recovered from a human donor in good health (CMV status not recorded). Some clones in this sample may be carry-over from other donors' samples. V gene TRBV7-2 combines with J gene TRBJ1-5; D not certain. The CDR3 reads CASSLAVGRNQPQHF. In nucleotides, the CDR3 is TGTGCCAGCAGCTTAGCGGTAGGGCGCAATCAGCCCCAGCATTTT.